Presented here are 30 T cell receptor beta chains from one specimen sequenced in a study of blood T cell repertoires in COVID-19. Libraries were prepared by immunoSEQ multiplex PCR; TCRdb keeps only in-frame clonotypes and omits some of them. This sample carries 140,000 to 150,000 clones, more than 80% of them seen once, and the ten largest clones take about 4.1%. Sequenced sample: PBMCs or T cells enriched from blood (not recorded which). The receptors stem from a man between 45 and 60 years old who had recovered from COVID-19.

The chain is built from TRBV4-3 and TRBJ1-6; tentative D call: TRBD1 (6 bases). This CDR3 spans 16 amino acids. V was trimmed by 0 bases and J by 10 bases, leaving 16 bases between them. Germline V gene data show CDR1 as LGHNA and CDR2 as YSLEER. The CDR3 reads CASSQEGGRGESPLHF. In DNA, the CDR3 is TGCGCCAGCAGCCAAGAAGGTGGCAGGGGCGAGTCACCCCTCCACTTT.

This clone was observed a few times. This chain links TRBV5-3 with TRBJ2-1; D is perhaps TRBD1 (6 bases). TRBV5-3 is labeled an ORF, and its function is uncertain. Trimming removed 0 bases at V and 7 bases at J, with 11 bases between. CDR3 length: 14 residues. CDR3 in amino acids: CARSLAGRGNEQFF. CDR3 nucleotides: TGTGCCAGAAGCTTGGCGGGCAGGGGAAATGAGCAGTTCTTC.

The chain combines TRBV6-5 with TRBJ1-2; a weak D match, TRBD1 (5 bases). Trimming took off 0 bases at V and 5 bases at J, with 13 bases between the two ends. This CDR3 has 15 amino acids. Germline assignment: CDR1 MNHEY and CDR2 SVGAGI. CDR3 in DNA: TGTGCCAGCAGTTACTCGGGCAGGGTAGGATATGGCTACACCTTC. Translation: CASSYSGRVGYGYTF.

This clone was observed a handful of times. The genes are TRBV27 and TRBJ1-2; 7 positions agree with TRBD1. Germline CDR1 and CDR2: MNHEY and SMNVEV (reference sequence). This CDR3 spans 15 amino acids. The ends lost 1 base at V and 1 base at J; junction bases unmatched: 3. CDR3 region: CASSLWSGGNYGYTF. The CDR3, as DNA: TGTGCCAGCAGTTTATGGTCAGGGGGTAACTATGGCTACACCTTC.

This chain uses TRBV9 with TRBJ2-4; 10 nucleotides agree with TRBD2. The CDR3 contains 16 residues. Germline-derived CDR1 and CDR2 are SGDLS and YYNGEE. The V and J ends lost 4 bases and 8 bases, in that order; junction bases with no gene match: 12. CDR3 nucleotides: TGTGCCAGCAGCCCCCATAGTCCCAGCGGGGGGGACATTCAGTACTTC. It yields the protein CASSPHSPSGGDIQYF. Complete variable domain (other parts from reference TRBV9 and TRBJ2-4): DSGVTQTPKHLITATGQRVTLRCSPRSGDLSVYWYQQSLDQGLQFLIQYYNGEERAKGNILERFSAQQFPDLHSELNLSSLELGDSALYFCASSPHSPSGGDIQYFGAGTRLSVL.

CDR3 sequence reads: CASSLTGGVGYTF. The CDR3 DNA sequence: TGTGCCAGCAGTCTGACAGGGGGCGTCGGCTACACCTTC. V usage is TRBV6-5 and J usage is TRBJ1-2, with 10 bases aligning to TRBD1. The germline V gene encodes CDR1 MNHEY and CDR2 SVGAGI. V trimming: 5 bases; J trimming: 8 bases; junction bases outside the gene matches: 5. CDR3 length: 13 residues.

The V gene is TRBV28, the J gene TRBJ2-1; D gene uncertain. Deletions cut 7 bases from V and 0 bases from J, with 10 bases between. In germline, CDR1 is MDHEN, CDR2 SYDVKM. CDR3 length: 14 amino acids. CDR3 sequence (DNA): TGTGCCAGCACCGAAAACGGCTCCTACAATGAGCAGTTCTTC. Translation gives CASTENGSYNEQFF.

The chain is built from TRBV5-1 and TRBJ1-2, with D unresolved. V lost 1 base and J 7 bases, leaving 8 bases between the germline ends. CDR1 and CDR2 from the germline V gene are SGHRS and YFSETQ. CDR3 length equals 12 residues. The CDR3 region has the DNA TGCGCCAGCAGCTTGAGAGGGCTTGGCTACACCTTC. Protein product: CASSLRGLGYTF. Full variable domain (missing parts from reference TRBV5-1 and TRBJ1-2): KAGVTQTPRYLIKTRGQQVTLSCSPISGHRSVSWYQQTPGQGLQFLFEYFSETQRNKGNFPGRFSGRQFSNSRSEMNVSTLELGDSALYLCASSLRGLGYTFGSGTRLTVV.

The chain has TRBV5-1 and TRBJ1-1; the match to TRBD1 covers 7 bases. This CDR3 has 15 residues. The V segment lost 3 bases and the J segment 6 bases; nucleotides outside the gene matches: 11. CDR1 SGHRS and CDR2 YFSETQ come from the germline V gene. The CDR3 sequence: CASSWRGRTLSEAFF. The CDR3 DNA follows: TGCGCCAGCAGCTGGAGGGGGCGGACTCTCTCTGAAGCTTTCTTT.

The gene calls are TRBV7-2 and TRBJ1-4; D gene uncertain. Germline V CDR1 and CDR2: SGHTA, FQGNSA. The CDR3 spans 16 residues. Trimming left V 3 bases short and J 8 bases short, with 19 bases between. Written as DNA, the CDR3 is TGTGCCAGCAGCTTTGACTCCAACTCCGGTGCGGAAAAACTGTTTTTT. Translated: CASSFDSNSGAEKLFF.

The rearrangement joins TRBV11-1 to TRBJ1-1; a weak D match, TRBD1 (5 bases). In germline, CDR1 is SGHAT, CDR2 FQDESV (reference sequence). The CDR3 runs 14 residues. Trimming took off 8 bases at V and 11 bases at J, with 24 bases between the two ends. The chain's CDR3 is CASRPGGTERRAFF. The CDR3 DNA reads as TGTGCCAGCCGACCCGGGGGGACGGAGAGGAGGGCTTTCTTT.

The V gene is TRBV5-6, the J gene TRBJ1-2, with D unclear. CDR3 length: 14 residues. Trimming removed 4 bases from V and 2 bases from J, with 12 bases in between. Germline V CDR1 and CDR2: SGHDT, YYEEEE. This chain's CDR3 is CASSRRTRNYGYTF. The CDR3 DNA is TGTGCCAGCAGCCGCAGAACCAGGAACTATGGCTACACCTTC.

J is TRBJ2-1 and V is TRBV28; 11 nucleotides line up with TRBD1. V trimming: 3 bases; J trimming: 9 bases; junction bases outside the gene matches: 13. CDR1 is MDHEN, CDR2 SYDVKM, per germline. The length of the CDR3 is 17 residues. The CDR3 nucleotides read TGTGCCAGCAGTTTGTCTTATCCGGGACAGGGGGTTGCTGAGCAGTTCTTC. Its translation is CASSLSYPGQGVAEQFF.

The gene calls are TRBV14 and TRBJ2-1; 10 nucleotides match TRBD2. V lost 2 bases and J lost 3; bases outside the gene matches: 7. Germline lookup yields CDR1 SGHDN and CDR2 FVKESK. The CDR3 runs to 17 residues. The CDR3 loop reads CASSQTSGTGNYNEQFF. Here the CDR3 DNA reads TGTGCCAGCAGCCAAACTAGCGGGACGGGAAACTACAATGAGCAGTTCTTC.

J is TRBJ1-2 and V is TRBV10-3; 7 nucleotides align to TRBD1. Germline assignment: CDR1 ENHRY and CDR2 SYGVKD. Trimming removed 11 bases from V and 0 bases from J; junction bases left unmatched: 6. CDR3 length equals 13 residues. The CDR3 protein is CASRDRANYGYTF. DNA for the CDR3: TGTGCCTCACGGGACAGAGCTAACTATGGCTACACCTTC.

This rearrangement joins TRBV28 to TRBJ2-1; 10 nucleotides match TRBD1. Germline assignment: CDR1 MDHEN and CDR2 SYDVKM. V dropped 7 bases and J dropped 2; count of bases not matched to a gene: 5. CDR3 size: 15 residues. CDR3 in DNA: TGTGCCAGCACCTTAGACAGGGGGCCCTACAATGAGCAGTTCTTC. Residues: CASTLDRGPYNEQFF.

The CDR3 protein is CASSFSGTSTYNEQFF. CDR3 coding DNA: TGCGCCAGCAGCTTTAGCGGGACTAGTACCTACAATGAGCAGTTCTTC. The gene calls are TRBV5-1 and TRBJ2-1; 8 bases are shared with TRBD2. The germline CDR1 and CDR2 sequences are SGHRS and YFSETQ. This CDR3 has 16 amino acids. With 2 bases clipped from V and 2 bases from J, the junction kept 6 bases outside the gene matches.

This clone occurred once. The chain couples TRBV7-9 to TRBJ1-3, with D possibly matching TRBD1 (5 bases). Germline lookup yields CDR1 SEHNR and CDR2 FQNEAQ (reference sequence). Trimming removed 2 bases at V and 1 base at J, with 6 bases between. The CDR3 runs 14 residues. This CDR3 is CASSLPGSGNTIYF. As DNA, the CDR3 is TGTGCCAGCAGCTTACCAGGGTCTGGAAACACCATATATTTT.

The chain combines TRBV5-1 with TRBJ2-5, with a tentative D call TRBD2 (6 bases). The CDR3 runs 14 residues. The V and J ends lost 4 bases and 2 bases respectively, with 12 bases between them. Looked up from germline, CDR1 is SGHRS and CDR2 is YFSETQ. CDR3: CASSRDWGQETQYF. The DNA of the CDR3 is TGCGCCAGCAGCCGGGACTGGGGGCAAGAGACCCAGTACTTC.

This clone was counted a single time. The chain joins TRBV5-1 to TRBJ1-2; a weak D match, TRBD1 (6 bases). Germline-derived CDR1 and CDR2 are SGHRS and YFSETQ. The CDR3 totals 13 residues. Trimming stripped 5 bases from V and 11 bases from J, with 19 bases between. CDR3 sequence: CASRPTPQGDYTF. The CDR3 coding sequence is TGCGCCAGCAGACCAACACCACAGGGAGATTACACCTTC.

The DNA for the CDR3 is TGTGCCAGCAGTGGACAGCCGGCGGCGGCTTTCTTT. Its translation: CASSGQPAAAFF. The chain links TRBV25-1 to TRBJ1-1; weak D call: TRBD1 (5 bases). CDR1 MGHDK and CDR2 SYGVNS come from the germline V gene. This CDR3 spans 12 amino acids. Trimming left V 4 bases short and J 11 bases short, with 14 bases between.

This chain joins TRBV28 and TRBJ2-7, with 7 positions matching TRBD2. V shed 8 bases, J shed 1 base, and the junction held 8 bases outside the gene matches. The CDR3 loop spans 14 amino acids. Germline V gene lookup returns CDR1 MDHEN and CDR2 SYDVKM. The CDR3 bases are TGTGCCAGCGTGGCGGGAGTAATTTCCTACGAGCAGTACTTC. Translated: CASVAGVISYEQYF.

The rearrangement joins TRBV10-1 to TRBJ2-2; 7 bases map to TRBD1. This CDR3 comprises 15 residues. With 10 bases clipped from V and 4 bases from J, the junction kept 12 bases outside the gene matches. CDR1 and CDR2 (germline): WNHNN, SYGVQD (reference sequence). The CDR3 is CANTGDRAATGELFF. As DNA, the CDR3 is TGCGCCAACACTGGAGACAGGGCAGCCACCGGGGAGCTGTTTTTT.

The genes are TRBV18 and TRBJ1-1, with D unresolved. The CDR3 loop spans 16 amino acids. Between the trimmed V and J ends, which lost 5 bases and 4 bases, there was a span of 20 bases. Germline lookup yields CDR1 KGHSH and CDR2 LQKENI. This CDR3 is CASSTSFSGSGTEAFF. DNA for the CDR3: TGTGCCAGCTCAACTTCCTTTTCCGGGTCGGGCACTGAAGCTTTCTTT.

This rearrangement joins TRBV28 to TRBJ2-5; the D is unclear. V was pared by 5 bases and J by 5 bases, with 12 bases between. Germline CDR1 reads MDHEN; CDR2 reads SYDVKM. The CDR3 runs 13 residues. This CDR3 reads CASSPPPRETQYF. The CDR3 coding sequence is TGTGCCAGCAGTCCTCCGCCCAGGGAGACCCAGTACTTC.

This sequence joins TRBV25-1 and TRBJ1-1; the D is unclear. This CDR3 has 12 amino acids. V was pared by 8 bases and J by 4 bases, with 11 bases between. Germline-derived CDR1 and CDR2 are MGHDK and SYGVNS. DNA of the CDR3: TGTGCCAGCTGCGGATACGTCACTGAAGCTTTCTTT. It codes for CASCGYVTEAFF.

The chain joins TRBV18 to TRBJ1-1; TRBD1 agrees at 8 bases. The CDR3 has 14 amino acids. Germline V gene lookup returns CDR1 KGHSH and CDR2 LQKENI. Germline trimming cut 5 bases from V and 4 bases from J; bases unmatched to any gene: 6. The CDR3 DNA follows: TGTGCCAGCTCAGGACAGGGAGTCGGCACTGAAGCTTTCTTT. Translating gives CASSGQGVGTEAFF.

This CDR3 reads CASSTGTSGSKGDTQYF. The CDR3 DNA is TGTGCCAGCAGTACCGGGACTAGCGGGAGTAAAGGAGATACGCAGTATTTT. This sequence joins TRBV2 and TRBJ2-3, with 14 bases aligning to TRBD2. The junction had 9 bases not matched to a gene; V was cut back by 5 bases and J by 5 bases. Germline V CDR1 and CDR2: SNHLY, FYNNEI. This CDR3 is 17 amino acids long.

This chain uses TRBV7-9 with TRBJ1-4; 10 bases agree with TRBD1. The length of the CDR3 is 15 residues. The V gene end was trimmed by 3 bases and the J gene end by 7 bases; junction bases not matched to a gene: 5. Germline CDR1 and CDR2: SEHNR and FQNEAQ (reference sequence). In DNA form, the CDR3 reads TGTGCCAGCAGCTTGGGGGACAGGGGTTCTGAAAAACTGTTTTTT. This codes for CASSLGDRGSEKLFF.

The chain links TRBV19 to TRBJ1-6; TRBD1 agrees at 7 bases. Losses at the gene ends were 4 bases for V and 10 bases for J; bases not matched to a gene: 7. Germline CDR1 is LNHDA and CDR2 is SQIVND (reference sequence). The CDR3 contains 14 residues. CDR3 sequence: CASSTTGVGSPLHF. The CDR3 bases are TGTGCCAGTAGTACTACAGGGGTGGGGTCACCCCTCCACTTT.